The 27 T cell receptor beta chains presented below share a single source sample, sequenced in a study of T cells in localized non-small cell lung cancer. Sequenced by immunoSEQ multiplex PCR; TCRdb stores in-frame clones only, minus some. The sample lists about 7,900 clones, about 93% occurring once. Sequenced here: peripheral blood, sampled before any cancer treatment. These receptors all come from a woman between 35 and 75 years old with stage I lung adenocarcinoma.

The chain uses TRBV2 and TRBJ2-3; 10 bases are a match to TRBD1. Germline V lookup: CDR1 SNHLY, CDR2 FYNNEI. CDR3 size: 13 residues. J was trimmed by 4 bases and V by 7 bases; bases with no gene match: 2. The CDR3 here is CASNGQGADTQYF. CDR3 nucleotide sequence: TGTGCCAGCAATGGACAGGGGGCAGATACGCAGTATTTT.

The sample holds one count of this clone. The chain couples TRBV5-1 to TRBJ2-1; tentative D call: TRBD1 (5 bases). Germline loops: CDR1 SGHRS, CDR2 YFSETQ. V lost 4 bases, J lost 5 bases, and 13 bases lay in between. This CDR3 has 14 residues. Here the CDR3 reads CASSARQTHNEQFF. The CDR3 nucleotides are TGCGCCAGCAGCGCAAGACAGACTCACAATGAGCAGTTCTTC.

In nucleotides, the CDR3 is TGTGCCAGCAGTTCTCCCGGGACAGGGGTATATGGCTACACCTTC. This codes for CASSSPGTGVYGYTF. The chain couples TRBV6-9 to TRBJ1-2, with 10 positions matching TRBD1. The V segment lost 4 bases and the J segment 5 bases; nucleotides outside the gene matches: 7. Germline lookup yields CDR1 MNHGY and CDR2 SVAAGI. This CDR3 is built from 15 residues.

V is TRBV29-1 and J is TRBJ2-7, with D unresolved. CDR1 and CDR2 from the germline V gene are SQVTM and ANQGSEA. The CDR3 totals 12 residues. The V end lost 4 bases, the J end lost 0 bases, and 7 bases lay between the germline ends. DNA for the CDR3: TGCAGCGTTGGCCGGACCTCCTACGAGCAGTACTTC. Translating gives CSVGRTSYEQYF.

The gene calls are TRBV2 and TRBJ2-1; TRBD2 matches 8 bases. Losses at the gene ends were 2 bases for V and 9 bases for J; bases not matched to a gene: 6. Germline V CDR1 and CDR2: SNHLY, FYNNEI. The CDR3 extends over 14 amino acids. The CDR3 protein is CASSEQAGGGEQFF. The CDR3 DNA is TGTGCCAGCAGTGAACAGGCGGGGGGTGGTGAGCAGTTCTTC.

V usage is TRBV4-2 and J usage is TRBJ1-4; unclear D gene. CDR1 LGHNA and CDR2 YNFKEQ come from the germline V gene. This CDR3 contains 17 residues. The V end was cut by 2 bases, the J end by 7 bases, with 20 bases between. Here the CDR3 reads CASSQSILAAAGEKLFF. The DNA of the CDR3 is TGTGCCAGCAGCCAATCGATCTTGGCGGCAGCGGGTGAAAAACTGTTTTTT.

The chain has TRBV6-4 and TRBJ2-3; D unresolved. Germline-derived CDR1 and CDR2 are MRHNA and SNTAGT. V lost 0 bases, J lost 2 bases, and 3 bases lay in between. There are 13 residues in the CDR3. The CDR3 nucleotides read TGTGCCAGCAGTGACTCGACCACAGATACGCAGTATTTT. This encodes CASSDSTTDTQYF.

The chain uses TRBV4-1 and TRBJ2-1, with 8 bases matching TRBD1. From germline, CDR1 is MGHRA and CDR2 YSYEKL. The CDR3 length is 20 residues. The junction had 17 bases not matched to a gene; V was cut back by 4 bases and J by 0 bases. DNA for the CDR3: TGCGCCAGCAGCCCAGGACCTCGCAGGGGGCAATTCCTCTCCTACAATGAGCAGTTCTTC. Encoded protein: CASSPGPRRGQFLSYNEQFF.

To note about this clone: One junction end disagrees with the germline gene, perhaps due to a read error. CDR3: CAGSSAQNTEAFF. CDR3 DNA: TGTGCCGGCAGTTCCGCCCAAAACACTGAAGCTTTCTTT. This rearrangement joins TRBV6-5 to TRBJ1-1; D not certain. The CDR3 spans 13 residues. Germline CDR1 MNHEY, CDR2 SVGAGI.

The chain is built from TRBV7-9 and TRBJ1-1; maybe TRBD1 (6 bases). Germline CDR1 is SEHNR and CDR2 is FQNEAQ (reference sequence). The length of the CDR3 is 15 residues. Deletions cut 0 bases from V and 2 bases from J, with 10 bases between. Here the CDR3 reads CASSLAAGANTEAFF. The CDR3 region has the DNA TGTGCCAGCAGCTTAGCCGCAGGGGCCAACACTGAAGCTTTCTTT.

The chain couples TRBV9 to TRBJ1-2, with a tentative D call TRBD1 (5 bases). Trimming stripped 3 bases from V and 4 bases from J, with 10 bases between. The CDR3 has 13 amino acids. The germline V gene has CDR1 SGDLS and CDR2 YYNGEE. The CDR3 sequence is CASSEVGAYGYTF. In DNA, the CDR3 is TGTGCCAGCAGCGAAGTAGGGGCCTATGGCTACACCTTC.

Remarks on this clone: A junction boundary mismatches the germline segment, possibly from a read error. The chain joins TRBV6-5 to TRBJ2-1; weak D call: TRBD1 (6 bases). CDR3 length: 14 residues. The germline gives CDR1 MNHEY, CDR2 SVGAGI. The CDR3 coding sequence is TGTGCCAGCAGCTCAGGGGTCAGCCACTCCGGGCGGCTCTTC. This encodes CASSSGVSHSGRLF.

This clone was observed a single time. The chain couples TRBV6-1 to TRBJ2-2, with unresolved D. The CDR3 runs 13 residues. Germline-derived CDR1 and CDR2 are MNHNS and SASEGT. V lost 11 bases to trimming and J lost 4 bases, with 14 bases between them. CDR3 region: CAGRREATGELFF. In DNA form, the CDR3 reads TGTGCCGGGCGTAGGGAAGCCACCGGGGAGCTGTTTTTT.

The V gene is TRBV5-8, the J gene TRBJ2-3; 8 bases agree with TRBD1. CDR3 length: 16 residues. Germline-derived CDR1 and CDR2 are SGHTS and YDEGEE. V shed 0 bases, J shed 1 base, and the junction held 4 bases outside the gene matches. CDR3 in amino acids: CASSLVWGQGTDTQYF. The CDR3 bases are TGTGCCAGCAGCTTGGTGTGGGGACAGGGCACAGATACGCAGTATTTT.

CDR3 sequence: CASSHPRGGRPQHF. As DNA, the CDR3 is TGTGCCAGTAGTCACCCTCGGGGGGGCCGGCCCCAGCATTTT. J is TRBJ1-5 and V is TRBV19; weak D call: TRBD1 (6 bases). The CDR3 loop spans 14 amino acids. Trimming removed 5 bases at V and 9 bases at J, with 17 bases between. The germline V gene has CDR1 LNHDA and CDR2 SQIVND (reference sequence).

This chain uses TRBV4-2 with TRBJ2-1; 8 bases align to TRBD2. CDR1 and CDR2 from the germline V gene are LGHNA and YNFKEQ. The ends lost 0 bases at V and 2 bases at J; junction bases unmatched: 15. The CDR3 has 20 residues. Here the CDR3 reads CASSQEWDGAGVATYNEQFF. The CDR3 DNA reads TGTGCCAGCAGCCAAGAGTGGGACGGAGCGGGAGTGGCAACCTACAATGAGCAGTTCTTC.

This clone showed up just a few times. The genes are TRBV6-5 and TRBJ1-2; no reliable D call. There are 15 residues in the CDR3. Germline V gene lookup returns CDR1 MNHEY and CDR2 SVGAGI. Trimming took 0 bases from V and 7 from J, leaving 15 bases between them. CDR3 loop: CASSYSNSVPSGYTF. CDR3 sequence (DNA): TGTGCCAGCAGTTACTCGAATTCAGTTCCCTCTGGCTACACCTTC.

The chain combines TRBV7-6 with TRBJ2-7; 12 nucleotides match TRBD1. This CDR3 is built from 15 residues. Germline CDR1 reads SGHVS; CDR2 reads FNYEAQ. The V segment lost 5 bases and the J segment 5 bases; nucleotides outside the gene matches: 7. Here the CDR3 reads CASSPQGQGADEQYF. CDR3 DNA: TGTGCCAGCAGCCCCCAGGGACAGGGGGCCGACGAGCAGTACTTC.

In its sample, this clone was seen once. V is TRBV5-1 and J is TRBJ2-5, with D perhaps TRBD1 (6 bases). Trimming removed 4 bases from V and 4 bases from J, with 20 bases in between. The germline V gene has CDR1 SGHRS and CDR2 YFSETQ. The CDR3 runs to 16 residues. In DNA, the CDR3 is TGCGCCAGCAGCCTCCTAAATGTGGGGGCTGGAGAGACCCAGTACTTC. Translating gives CASSLLNVGAGETQYF.

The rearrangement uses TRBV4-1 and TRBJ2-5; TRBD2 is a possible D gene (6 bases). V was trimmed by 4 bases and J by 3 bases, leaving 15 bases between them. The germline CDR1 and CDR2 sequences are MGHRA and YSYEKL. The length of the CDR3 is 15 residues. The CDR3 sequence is CASSRGVGNEETQYF. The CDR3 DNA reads TGCGCCAGCAGCCGGGGGGTAGGGAACGAAGAGACCCAGTACTTC.

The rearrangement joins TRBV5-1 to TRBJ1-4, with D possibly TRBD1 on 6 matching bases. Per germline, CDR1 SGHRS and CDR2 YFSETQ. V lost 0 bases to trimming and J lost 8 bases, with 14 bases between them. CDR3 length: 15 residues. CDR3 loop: CASSLVSGGNEKLFF. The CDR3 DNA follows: TGCGCCAGCAGCTTGGTATCGGGGGGCAACGAAAAACTGTTTTTT.

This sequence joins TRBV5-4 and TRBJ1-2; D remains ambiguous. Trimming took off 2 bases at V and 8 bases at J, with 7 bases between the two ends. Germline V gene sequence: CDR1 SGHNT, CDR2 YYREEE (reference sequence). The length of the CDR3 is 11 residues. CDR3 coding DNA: TGTGCCAGCAGCTTCTCGACAGGCTACACCTTC. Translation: CASSFSTGYTF.

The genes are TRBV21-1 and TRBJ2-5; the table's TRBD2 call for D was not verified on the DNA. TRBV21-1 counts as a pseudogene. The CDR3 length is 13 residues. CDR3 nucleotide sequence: TGTGCCAGCAGACCCCGGGACTGGGAGACCCAGTACTTC. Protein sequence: CASRPRDWETQYF.

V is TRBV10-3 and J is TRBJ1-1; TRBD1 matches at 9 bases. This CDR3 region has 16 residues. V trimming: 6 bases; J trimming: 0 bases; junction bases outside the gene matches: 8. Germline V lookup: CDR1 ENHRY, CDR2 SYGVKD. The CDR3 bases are TGTGCCATCAGCCCACAGGGGGCGTCAGTGAACACTGAAGCTTTCTTT. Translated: CAISPQGASVNTEAFF.

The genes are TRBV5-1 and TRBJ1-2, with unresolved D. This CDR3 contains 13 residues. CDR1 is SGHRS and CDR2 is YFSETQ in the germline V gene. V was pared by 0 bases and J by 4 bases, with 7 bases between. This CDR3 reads CASSLDGSYGYTF. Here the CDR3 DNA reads TGCGCCAGCAGCTTGGACGGCAGCTATGGCTACACCTTC.

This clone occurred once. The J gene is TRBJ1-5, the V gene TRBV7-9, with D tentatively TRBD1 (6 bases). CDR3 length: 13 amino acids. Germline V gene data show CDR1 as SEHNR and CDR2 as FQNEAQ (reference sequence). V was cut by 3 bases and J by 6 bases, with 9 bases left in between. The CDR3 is CASSLGGGQPQHF. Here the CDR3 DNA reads TGTGCCAGCAGCTTGGGGGGCGGTCAGCCCCAGCATTTT.

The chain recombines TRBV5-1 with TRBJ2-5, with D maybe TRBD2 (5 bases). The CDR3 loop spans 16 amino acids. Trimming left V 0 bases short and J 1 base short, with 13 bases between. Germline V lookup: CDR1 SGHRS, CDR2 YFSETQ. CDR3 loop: CASSLELVGLQETQYF. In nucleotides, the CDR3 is TGCGCCAGCAGCTTGGAACTAGTGGGCCTCCAAGAGACCCAGTACTTC.